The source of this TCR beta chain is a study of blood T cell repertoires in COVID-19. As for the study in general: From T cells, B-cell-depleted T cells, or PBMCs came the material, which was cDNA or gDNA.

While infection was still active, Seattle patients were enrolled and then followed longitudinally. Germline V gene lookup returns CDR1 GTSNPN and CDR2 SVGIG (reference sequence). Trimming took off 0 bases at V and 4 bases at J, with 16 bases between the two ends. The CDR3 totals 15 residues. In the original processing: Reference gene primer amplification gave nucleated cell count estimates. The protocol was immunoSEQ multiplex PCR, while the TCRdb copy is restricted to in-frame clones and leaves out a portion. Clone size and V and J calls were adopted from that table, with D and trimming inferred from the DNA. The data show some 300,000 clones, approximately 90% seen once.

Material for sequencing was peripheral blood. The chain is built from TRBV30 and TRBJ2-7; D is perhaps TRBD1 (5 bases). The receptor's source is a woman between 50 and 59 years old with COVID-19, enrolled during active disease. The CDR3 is CAWSVPNRGTYEQYF. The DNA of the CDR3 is TGTGCCTGGAGTGTACCCAATAGGGGCACGTACGAGCAGTACTTC.